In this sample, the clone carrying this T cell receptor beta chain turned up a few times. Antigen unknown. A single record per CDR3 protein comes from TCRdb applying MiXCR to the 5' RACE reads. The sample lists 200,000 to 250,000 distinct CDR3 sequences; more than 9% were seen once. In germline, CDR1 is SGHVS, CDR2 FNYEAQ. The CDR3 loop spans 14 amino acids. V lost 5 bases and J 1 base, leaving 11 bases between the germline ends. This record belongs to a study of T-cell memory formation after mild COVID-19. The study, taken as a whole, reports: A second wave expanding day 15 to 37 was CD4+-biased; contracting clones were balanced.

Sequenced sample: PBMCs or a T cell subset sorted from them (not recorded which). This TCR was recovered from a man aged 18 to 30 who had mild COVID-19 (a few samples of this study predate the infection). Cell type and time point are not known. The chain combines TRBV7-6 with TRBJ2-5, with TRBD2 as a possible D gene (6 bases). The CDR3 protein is CASSARLVQETQYF. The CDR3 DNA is TGTGCCAGCAGCGCCAGACTAGTCCAAGAGACCCAGTACTTC.